This TCR beta chain stems from a study of blood T cell repertoires in COVID-19. Study as a whole: From T cells, B-cell-depleted T cells, or PBMCs came the material, which was cDNA or gDNA.

Method: immunoSEQ multiplex PCR; TCRdb's copy keeps in-frame clones and lacks some. This table has approximately 99,000 clones, more than 70% appearing once. The germline CDR1 and CDR2 sequences are WNHNN and SYGVQD (reference sequence). This CDR3 is 14 amino acids long. Trimming took off 3 bases at V and 5 bases at J, with 14 bases between the two ends. This sequence originates from a woman aged 60-75 years in a cohort sampled during active or convalescent COVID-19. Sequencing was done on a sample of peripheral blood. This rearrangement joins TRBV10-1 to TRBJ2-7; D perhaps matches TRBD2 (7 bases). The CDR3 DNA reads TGCGCCAGCAGTGAAGGGGCGGGGGCCAACGAGCAGTACTTC. Its protein is CASSEGAGANEQYF.